The 4 T cell receptor beta chains below all came from one sample that was sequenced in a study of blood T cell repertoires in COVID-19. Clones were sequenced by immunoSEQ multiplex PCR, and TCRdb holds only the in-frame ones, with some missing. The data show 100,000 to 120,000 clones, with about 88% seen just once and roughly 3.3% held by the top ten. Sequencing was performed on peripheral blood. Receptors originate from a woman aged 50 to 60 with acute or convalescent COVID-19.

This chain joins TRBV19 and TRBJ2-1; 8 bases match TRBD2. Germline V gene data show CDR1 as LNHDA and CDR2 as SQIVND (reference sequence). After removal of 1 base from V and 9 bases from J, the junction contained 8 bases not matched to a gene. The CDR3 extends over 15 amino acids. CDR3 coding DNA: TGTGCCAGTAGTATAGCGGGAGGGCTCGCTGGTGAGCAGTTCTTC. This encodes CASSIAGGLAGEQFF. Complete variable domain (other parts from reference TRBV19 and TRBJ2-1): DGGITQSPKYLFRKEGQNVTLSCEQNLNHDAMYWYRQDPGQGLRLIYYSQIVNDFQKGDIAEGYSVSREKKESFPLTVTSAQKNPTAFYLCASSIAGGLAGEQFFGPGTRLTVL.

The rearrangement uses TRBV4-2 and TRBJ2-1; 13 positions agree with TRBD2. This CDR3 is built from 18 residues. After removal of 0 bases from V and 5 bases from J, the junction contained 7 bases not matched to a gene. Per the germline V gene, CDR1 is LGHNA and CDR2 is YNFKEQ. This CDR3 is CASSQEGLGTSGNNEQFF. The CDR3 DNA sequence: TGTGCCAGCAGCCAAGAAGGCCTCGGGACTAGCGGGAACAATGAGCAGTTCTTC.

The chain combines TRBV10-2 with TRBJ2-7; 8 positions match TRBD2. Germline V CDR1 and CDR2: WSHSY, SAAADI. The CDR3 runs 15 residues. Unmatched junction bases numbered 5, after V lost 0 bases and J lost 4 bases. CDR3: CASSESAGGAYEQYF. The CDR3 DNA follows: TGCGCCAGCAGTGAGTCGGCGGGGGGCGCTTACGAGCAGTACTTC.

The chain uses TRBV6-1 and TRBJ2-7, with 13 bases that match TRBD2. The germline V gene has CDR1 MNHNS and CDR2 SASEGT. With V trimmed by 3 bases and J by 6 bases, 8 bases remained unmatched. The CDR3 consists of 16 residues. The CDR3 protein is CASSEPTSGRIGEQYF. In nucleotides, the CDR3 is TGTGCCAGCAGTGAGCCGACTAGCGGGAGGATAGGCGAGCAGTACTTC.